The source of this T cell receptor (beta chain) is a study of blood T cell repertoires in COVID-19. Overall study context: Donors in the United States, Italy and Spain gave samples during acute or convalescent COVID-19. PBMCs, B-cell-depleted T cells, or T cells provided the cDNA or gDNA that made up the material.

The V end was cut by 0 bases, the J end by 10 bases, with 9 bases between. Germline CDR1 reads SQVTM; CDR2 reads ANQGSEA. The CDR3 extends over 11 amino acids. Profiled with immunoSEQ multiplex PCR; TCRdb holds only in-frame clones, not every one. There are approximately 330,000 clones in the sample; 85% to 90% occur only once, and roughly 10% lies in the top ten. Participants, roughly 18 to 90 years old, spanned around 25 US areas. Allocation to cohorts depended on clinical history reported by the participants. The J gene is TRBJ1-2, the V gene TRBV29-1; D uncertain. What was sequenced was PBMCs or T cells enriched from blood (not recorded which). This clonotype originated in a woman in her thirties who had recovered from COVID-19. The CDR3 protein is CSVEEDQVYTF. As DNA, the CDR3 is TGCAGCGTTGAAGAAGACCAGGTCTACACCTTC.